These 17 T cell receptor beta chains originate from one sample sequenced in a study of blood T cells in healthy people across ages. Alongside a J-beta primer mix, a sample-barcoded 5' primer served in a second PCR lasting about 7 to 12 cycles. A single record per CDR3 protein comes from TCRdb applying MiXCR to the 5' RACE reads. The table records more than 750,000 distinct CDR3 sequences, around 29% of them present only once. These data also featured in a second study, about T cells of mothers and their children.

The sequenced sample consisted of blood. The receptors stem from a woman in her 40s in good health.

This clonotype was counted a few times. One junction end disagrees with the germline gene, perhaps due to a read error. The rearrangement joins TRBV3-1 to TRBJ2-1; TRBD1 or TRBD2 may be the D gene (5 bases each). This CDR3 is 15 amino acids long. Germline V lookup: CDR1 LGHDT, CDR2 YNNKEL (reference sequence). CDR3 amino acids: CASSQAGAGYNERFF. The DNA of the CDR3 is TGTGCCAGCAGCCAAGCCGGGGCGGGCTACAATGAGCGGTTCTTC.

The table lists this clonotype with a few counts. V gene TRBV27 combines with J gene TRBJ2-1; 11 nucleotides agree with TRBD2. Trimming removed 2 bases from V and 9 bases from J; junction bases left unmatched: 9. Germline loops: CDR1 MNHEY, CDR2 SMNVEV (reference sequence). This CDR3 is built from 16 residues. CDR3 DNA: TGTGCCAGCAGTTTAATAGGCCTAGCGGGGGGTGGTGAGCAGTTCTTC. This encodes CASSLIGLAGGGEQFF.

The J gene is TRBJ2-7, the V gene TRBV3-1, with D perhaps matching TRBD2 (5 bases). Germline V gene data show CDR1 as LGHDT and CDR2 as YNNKEL (reference sequence). Trimming pared 4 bases from V and 3 bases from J, leaving 10 bases between. There are 13 residues in the CDR3. The DNA of the CDR3 is TGTGCCAGCAGCCCTGAAGGACTCTACGAGCAGTACTTC. Amino acids: CASSPEGLYEQYF.

Regarding this clonotype: It may be a read error: a sequence one base away is much more abundant. The chain uses TRBV6-2 or TRBV6-3 and TRBJ2-5; D may be TRBD1 (6 bases). The CDR3 spans 15 residues. The germline V gene encodes CDR1 MNHEY and CDR2 SVGEGT. The CDR3 sequence is CSGSYTPDSQETQYF. CDR3 sequence (DNA): TGTTCCGGCAGTTACACCCCGGACAGCCAAGAGACCCAGTACTTC.

As regards this clonotype: Being one base from a much bigger clone, this may be a read error. Because the CDR3 is missing its conserved closing phenylalanine or tryptophan, this is likely a read error. The V and J genes are TRBV6-1 and TRBJ2-7; D not resolved. V shed 3 bases and J shed 0 bases, with 6 bases lying between them. Germline CDR1 reads MNHNS; CDR2 reads SASEGT. The CDR3 contains 13 residues. In DNA, the CDR3 is TGTGCCAGCAGTGACGCGGTCTCCTACGAGCAGTACCTC. This codes for CASSDAVSYEQYL.

This clonotype has just a few counts. The germline gene is not matched at one end of the junction; a read error may be the cause. The gene calls are TRBV4-3 and TRBJ1-1; a weak D match, TRBD1 (5 bases). The CDR3 is 15 residues long. The germline V gene has CDR1 LGHNA and CDR2 YSLEER. CDR3 amino acids: CASSLAETANTEAFF. The CDR3 DNA reads TGCGCCAGTAGCCTCGCGGAGACAGCGAACACTGAAGCTTTCTTT.

This clonotype was counted a few times. The rearrangement joins TRBV7-3 to TRBJ2-1; D not resolved. This CDR3 has 14 residues. Germline V lookup: CDR1 SGHTA, CDR2 FQGTGA. V was cut by 0 bases and J by 5 bases, with 8 bases left in between. The CDR3 sequence is CASSLTGGDNEQFF. The CDR3 DNA follows: TGTGCCAGCAGCTTAACCGGTGGGGACAATGAGCAGTTCTTC.

The chain uses TRBV27 and TRBJ1-1; unclear D gene. Looked up from germline, CDR1 is MNHEY and CDR2 is SMNVEV (reference sequence). This CDR3 has 13 residues. The ends were cut back, 0 bases at V and 7 bases at J, with 9 bases in the middle. CDR3 sequence: CASSLSQEREAFF. CDR3 DNA: TGTGCCAGCAGTTTATCCCAGGAGCGTGAAGCTTTCTTT.

This rearrangement joins TRBV4-1 to TRBJ2-1; D assignment may be TRBD1 or TRBD2 (6 bases each). CDR3 length: 18 residues. The germline gives CDR1 MGHRA, CDR2 YSYEKL. V was pared by 4 bases and J by 1 base, with 20 bases between. Written as DNA, the CDR3 is TGCGCCAGCAGCCGATTGCCCATTAGGGGGGCGTCCTACAATGAGCAGTTCTTC. Translated: CASSRLPIRGASYNEQFF.

V is TRBV6-2 or TRBV6-3 and J is TRBJ2-7; D is possibly TRBD1 or TRBD2 (5 bases each). The CDR3 sequence is 14 residues long. Trimming removed 5 bases at V and 7 bases at J, with 18 bases between. In germline, CDR1 is MNHEY, CDR2 SVGEGT. In DNA form, the CDR3 reads TGTGCCAGCAGTGACCGGGGCCGCTACGATGAGCAGTACTTC. This translates into CASSDRGRYDEQYF.

The V gene is TRBV7-2, the J gene TRBJ1-1; the D is unclear. There are 13 residues in the CDR3. The germline V gene has CDR1 SGHTA and CDR2 FQGNSA. The V end lost 8 bases, the J end lost 0 bases, and 10 bases lay between the germline ends. The CDR3 here is CASGLGVNTEAFF. In DNA, the CDR3 is TGTGCCAGCGGACTTGGGGTGAACACTGAAGCTTTCTTT.

The chain recombines TRBV20-1 with TRBJ1-1; D call uncertain. Trimming took off 1 base at V and 0 bases at J, with 9 bases between the two ends. The CDR3 runs to 14 residues. Germline CDR1 and CDR2: DFQATT and SNEGSKA (reference sequence). CDR3 nucleotides: TGCAGTGCTAGAGGTTCCTCCTTGAACACTGAAGCTTTCTTT. It yields the protein CSARGSSLNTEAFF.

This clonotype appeared a few times. The chain is built from TRBV11-2 and TRBJ2-5; tentatively, D is TRBD1 or TRBD2 (5 bases each). This CDR3 comprises 13 residues. Germline CDR1 and CDR2: SGHAT and FQNNGV. Trimming pared 5 bases from V and 1 base from J, leaving 8 bases between. CDR3 amino acids: CASSRDPQETQYF. CDR3 bases: TGTGCCAGCAGCCGGGACCCCCAAGAGACCCAGTACTTC.

This clonotype was detected ten times or more. The rearrangement uses TRBV10-3 and TRBJ2-7, with no clear D. This CDR3 has 12 amino acids. Trimming stripped 0 bases from V and 2 bases from J, with 2 bases between. The germline V gene encodes CDR1 ENHRY and CDR2 SYGVKD. DNA for the CDR3: TGTGCCATCAGTGAGTCTACCTACGAGCAGTACTTC. It is translated as CAISESTYEQYF.

Comments on this clonotype: One end of the junction fails to match germline, which may point to a read error. The chain is built from TRBV27 and TRBJ2-3; no reliable D call. CDR1 and CDR2 from the germline V gene are MNHEY and SMNVEV (reference sequence). The CDR3 covers 13 residues. The DNA of the CDR3 is TGTGCCAGCAGTTTAGGCGGCACAGATACGCAGGATTTT. Its protein product is CASSLGGTDTQDF.

With regard to this clonotype: A clone one base away is much larger, so this may be a read error. The chain joins TRBV20-1 to TRBJ2-1; weak D call: TRBD2 (5 bases). Germline-derived CDR1 and CDR2 are DFQATT and SNEGSKA (reference sequence). The CDR3 has 16 residues. The CDR3 here is CSARDSLARSYNGQFF. In nucleotides, the CDR3 is TGCAGTGCTAGAGATTCATTAGCGCGCTCCTACAATGGGCAGTTCTTC.

This clonotype was picked up many times. The V and J genes are TRBV15 and TRBJ2-5; D possibly corresponds to TRBD2 (5 bases). Germline lookup yields CDR1 LNHNV and CDR2 YYDKDF (reference sequence). The V gene lost 3 bases and the J gene lost 5 bases, with 13 bases spanning the gap. CDR3 length: 14 amino acids. This CDR3 is CATSSVVRGETQYF. CDR3 sequence (DNA): TGTGCCACCAGCAGTGTGGTCCGCGGGGAGACCCAGTACTTC.